This TCR beta chain was recovered during a study of OX40 agonist ivuxolimab in advanced cancers. Study in general: The treatment was a fully human IgG2 OX40 agonist, ivuxolimab. Every 2 weeks, patients received ivuxolimab intravenously, dosed at 0.01 to 10 mg/kg. Broader study findings: People who partly responded at 0.1-3.0 mg/kg had some of the least clonal expansion seen.

A remark on this clone: The antigen remains unidentified. Mismatch with germline at one junction end may stem from a read error.

This table comes from immunoSEQ multiplex PCR, and its TCRdb copy is limited to in-frame clones, with some not included. The sample carries some 98,000 clones, roughly 91% recorded once. The length of the CDR3 is 15 residues. In germline, CDR1 is SSHAT, CDR2 FNYEAQ (reference sequence). This clonotype originated in an adult with an advanced solid tumor such as melanoma, head and neck, liver or kidney cancer. The source was CD4+ or CD8+ T cells sorted from blood, collected in a trial of the OX40 agonist ivuxolimab. J is TRBJ2-5 and V is TRBV7-7, with TRBD2 identical over 13 bases. In DNA, the CDR3 is TGTGCTAGCAGCTTCGGGACTAGCGGGATAGAGACCCAGTACTTC. Translation gives CASSFGTSGIETQYF.